This T cell receptor beta chain originates from a study of T cells in localized non-small cell lung cancer. The study, taken as a whole, reports: T cell clonality was highest in uninvolved adjacent lung, above tumor. Heterogeneity is still possible, as just one tumor region was sequenced. A higher density of T cells in blood coincided with extended overall survival.

With regard to this clone: Antigen: not known.

The CDR3 runs 16 residues. The V gene's germline CDR1 is LNHDA and CDR2 SQIVND (reference sequence). Trimming took 4 bases from V and 5 from J; bases not matched to a gene: 9. Some clones are missing from TCRdb's copy, which holds only in-frame ones; the method was immunoSEQ multiplex PCR. The sample has tens of thousands of clones, roughly 87% seen once. The starting material was peripheral blood, obtained before any cancer treatment. The chain joins TRBV19 to TRBJ2-1; TRBD2 aligns across 9 bases. This sequence originates from a male donor aged 60 or over with stage I lung adenocarcinoma. In nucleotides, the CDR3 is TGTGCCAGTAGTAGGCTAGCGGGGTCCCTAGACAATGAGCAGTTCTTC. Translation: CASSRLAGSLDNEQFF.